This T cell receptor beta chain appears in the sequencing data of a study of T cell repertoires in cytomegalovirus infection. A note on this clonotype: Its specificity is not known.

The length of the CDR3 is 20 residues. Germline assignment: CDR1 LGHDT and CDR2 YNNKEL (reference sequence). Trimming at V came to 0 bases and at J to 0 bases, leaving 12 bases not matched to a gene. MiXCR was run by TCRdb on the reads, yielding one entry per CDR3 protein. The sample has 900,000 to 950,000 distinct CDR3 sequences; about 33% are singletons. Whole-study findings and limits: Dominating the ex vivo response were HLA-C-restricted CMV-specific TCR beta clonotypes.

The rearrangement uses TRBV3-1 and TRBJ2-2; TRBD2 matches 8 bases. This clonotype originated in a human donor in good health (CMV status not recorded). Some clones in this sample may be carry-over from other donors' samples. Sequenced here: cultured CD8+ T cells from PBMCs, sampled from culture after CMV antigen stimulation. DNA of the CDR3: TGTGCCAGCAGCCAAGATGGGGTAGCGGGGACGTTCGCGAACACCGGGGAGCTGTTTTTT. Its translation is CASSQDGVAGTFANTGELFF.